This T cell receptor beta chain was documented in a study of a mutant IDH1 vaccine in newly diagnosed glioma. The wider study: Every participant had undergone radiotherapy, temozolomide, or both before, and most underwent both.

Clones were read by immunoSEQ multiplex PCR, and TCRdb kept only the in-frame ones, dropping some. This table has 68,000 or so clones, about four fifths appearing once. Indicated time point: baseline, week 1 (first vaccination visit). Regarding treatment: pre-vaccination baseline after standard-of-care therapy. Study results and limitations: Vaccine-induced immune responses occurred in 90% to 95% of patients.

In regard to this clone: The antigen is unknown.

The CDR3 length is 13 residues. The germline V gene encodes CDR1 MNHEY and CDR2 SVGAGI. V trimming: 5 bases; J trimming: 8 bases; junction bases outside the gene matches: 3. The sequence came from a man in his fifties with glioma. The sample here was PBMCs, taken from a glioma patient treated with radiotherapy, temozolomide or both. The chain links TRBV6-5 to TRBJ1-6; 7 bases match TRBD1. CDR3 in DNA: TGTGCCAGCAGTATAGACAGGGATTCACCCCTCCACTTT. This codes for CASSIDRDSPLHF.